Below, 3 T cell receptor beta chains from the same sample are listed, as sequenced in a study of T-cell reconstitution after alpha-beta-depleted transplantation in children. The authors prepared the TCRbeta library with unique molecular identifiers. One entry per CDR3 protein, called by TCRdb with MiXCR from the PCR reads. The table shows 150,000 to 250,000 distinct CDR3 sequences, with roughly 14% occurring only once. Source: PBMCs from the stem cell graft donor, taken from the stem cell graft. All receptors derive from a human donor who donated a stem cell graft to a child with acute lymphoblastic leukemia.

This chain links TRBV20-1 with TRBJ2-1; 8 nucleotides agree with TRBD2. Trimming removed 5 bases from V and 0 bases from J; junction bases left unmatched: 9. The length of the CDR3 is 16 residues. The germline V gene has CDR1 DFQATT and CDR2 SNEGSKA (reference sequence). This CDR3 is CSAPGGGISSYNEQFF. The CDR3 DNA is TGCAGTGCTCCGGGAGGGGGGATAAGCTCCTACAATGAGCAGTTCTTC.

The V call is TRBV10-3, the J call TRBJ2-5; the D is unclear. The V and J ends lost 8 bases and 1 base respectively, with 23 bases between them. The CDR3 is 17 residues long. Germline CDR1 reads ENHRY; CDR2 reads SYGVKD. The CDR3 sequence is CAISVRLAQKTQETQYF. Written as DNA, the CDR3 is TGTGCCATCTCCGTTAGACTGGCTCAGAAAACCCAAGAGACCCAGTACTTC.

This clonotype has a count of ten or more. This chain connects TRBV10-3 to TRBJ2-2; tentative D call: TRBD2 (5 bases). Trimming took 2 bases from V and 4 from J, leaving 11 bases between them. The germline V gene encodes CDR1 ENHRY and CDR2 SYGVKD. The CDR3 totals 15 residues. CDR3 in DNA: TGTGCCATCAGTGAGGAGGGCATCTCCACCGGGGAGCTGTTTTTT. Protein sequence: CAISEEGISTGELFF.